This TCR beta chain comes out of a study of blood T cell repertoires in COVID-19. Original processing notes: How many nucleated cells were present was estimated from reference gene primer amplification. Sequencing used immunoSEQ multiplex PCR; TCRdb keeps in-frame clones, though not all of them. For V, J and clone size, that table is used; D and trimming come from the DNA. The data contain fewer than 15,000 clones, around 88% of them singletons. The sequencing sample was made of peripheral blood. This TCR was recovered from a human donor in a cohort sampled during active COVID-19.

Here the CDR3 DNA reads TGTGCCAGCAGCCAAGTTCGGACAGGGGGCGGATTTGCCGGGGAGCTGTTTTTT. This translates into CASSQVRTGGGFAGELFF. The genes are TRBV4-2 and TRBJ2-2; 11 bases align to TRBD1. V lost 1 base to trimming and J lost 6 bases; unmatched junction nucleotides: 10. CDR3 size: 18 residues. Per germline, CDR1 LGHNA and CDR2 YNFKEQ.